Each of the 7 T cell receptor beta chains below was sequenced from the same sample in a study of cytomegalovirus exposure and HLA in healthy donors. The PCR made use of 60 Vbeta and 13 Jbeta primers. Profiled with immunoSEQ multiplex PCR; TCRdb holds only in-frame clones, not every one. The sample comprises around 230,000 clones, roughly 78% of which are singletons, and less than 0.6% rests with the top ten. The sample comprised PBMCs. Source of these receptors: a boy aged 5-17 years in good health and CMV-seronegative.

The chain links TRBV27 to TRBJ1-6, with D tentatively TRBD1 (5 bases). Germline V gives CDR1 MNHEY, CDR2 SMNVEV (reference sequence). Trimming shortened V by 0 bases and J by 2 bases, and 26 bases separated the two germline ends. The CDR3 is 22 amino acids. As DNA, the CDR3 is TGTGCCAGCAGTTTATCGGTTCGGTCTTTCACTCGGGGGAGCACCTATAATTCACCCCTCCACTTT. This encodes CASSLSVRSFTRGSTYNSPLHF.

This clone was seen just once. The V call is TRBV27, the J call TRBJ1-2; the D gene is possibly TRBD1 (5 bases). Trimming left V 2 bases short and J 7 bases short, with 14 bases between. This CDR3 is built from 14 residues. CDR1 is MNHEY and CDR2 is SMNVEV in the germline V gene (reference sequence). DNA of the CDR3: TGTGCCAGCAGTTTACTGGGGCAAAGGGGTGGCTACACCTTC. Its protein product is CASSLLGQRGGYTF.

In DNA, the CDR3 is TGTGCCAGCAGCACCGTAAGAGCGGGAGGCCCGGCGACCCAGTACTTC. Encoded protein: CASSTVRAGGPATQYF. V usage is TRBV7-6 and J usage is TRBJ2-5; 9 bases are a match to TRBD2. V was pared by 5 bases and J by 7 bases, with 14 bases of the junction left unmatched. This CDR3 is 16 amino acids long. CDR1 SGHVS and CDR2 FNYEAQ come from the germline V gene.

The V call is TRBV7-9, the J call TRBJ1-1; D is undetermined. The V and J ends lost 5 bases and 1 base respectively, with 14 bases between them. Germline lookup yields CDR1 SEHNR and CDR2 FQNEAQ (reference sequence). There are 15 residues in the CDR3. The CDR3 protein is CASSPSTGGNTEAFF. The CDR3 region has the DNA TGTGCCAGCAGCCCATCGACGGGAGGGAACACTGAAGCTTTCTTT. Supplemented by reference TRBV7-9 and TRBJ1-1, the full variable domain reads DTGVSQNPRHKITKRGQNVTFRCDPISEHNRLYWYRQTLGQGPEFLTYFQNEAQLEKSRLLSDRFSAERPKGSFSTLEIQRTEQGDSAMYLCASSPSTGGNTEAFFGQGTRLTVV.

CDR3 DNA sequence: TGTGCCAGTAGTTTAGGGACAGGGGGCGTTGGCAATCAGCCCCAGCATTTT. Residues: CASSLGTGGVGNQPQHF. This chain uses TRBV19 with TRBJ1-5; 12 nucleotides agree with TRBD1. The germline gives CDR1 LNHDA, CDR2 SQIVND (reference sequence). Losses at the gene ends were 5 bases for V and 2 bases for J; bases not matched to a gene: 7. The CDR3 is made up of 17 amino acids. The whole variable domain, filled in from reference TRBV19 and TRBJ1-5, reads DGGITQSPKYLFRKEGQNVTLSCEQNLNHDAMYWYRQDPGQGLRLIYYSQIVNDFQKGDIAEGYSVSREKKESFPLTVTSAQKNPTAFYLCASSLGTGGVGNQPQHFGDGTRLSIL.

CDR3 protein: CASSLALAGLQETQYF. The CDR3 DNA is TGTGCCAGCAGCTTGGCCTTAGCGGGACTTCAAGAGACCCAGTACTTC. The rearrangement joins TRBV5-4 to TRBJ2-5, with 8 positions matching TRBD2. This CDR3 has 16 amino acids. V was pared by 0 bases and J by 2 bases, with 6 bases of the junction left unmatched. CDR1 SGHNT and CDR2 YYREEE come from the germline V gene (reference sequence).

The chain employs TRBV5-1 and TRBJ1-1; 9 nucleotides match TRBD1. From germline, CDR1 is SGHRS and CDR2 YFSETQ. The CDR3 totals 15 residues. V gave up 4 bases and J gave up 1 base; unmatched junction bases: 5. In DNA, the CDR3 is TGCGCCAGCAGCCCCGGGACAGGGACGAACACTGAAGCTTTCTTT. This sequence encodes CASSPGTGTNTEAFF.